The source of this T cell receptor (beta chain) is a study of OX40 agonist ivuxolimab in advanced cancers. On the study more broadly: Those treated in dose escalation had hepatocellular carcinoma, melanoma, renal cell cancer or head and neck cancer. The group had a mean age of roughly 56 years, ranged from about 23 to 85, and was 80% to 90% male.

Libraries were prepared by immunoSEQ multiplex PCR; TCRdb keeps only in-frame clonotypes and omits some of them. The sample contains roughly 68,000 clones, roughly 84% of which appear only once. CDR1 is MNHEY, CDR2 SVGAGI, per germline. This CDR3 region has 15 residues. Trimming took off 5 bases at V and 2 bases at J, with 13 bases between the two ends. The sequenced sample was CD4+ or CD8+ T cells sorted from blood, obtained in a trial of the OX40 agonist ivuxolimab. This clonotype was sampled from an adult with an advanced solid tumor such as melanoma, head and neck, liver or kidney cancer. The V gene is TRBV6-5, the J gene TRBJ1-3, with D possibly being TRBD1 (5 bases). DNA for the CDR3: TGTGCCAGCAGTCTCCGGGACGATGCTGGAAACACCATATATTTT. Translating gives CASSLRDDAGNTIYF.